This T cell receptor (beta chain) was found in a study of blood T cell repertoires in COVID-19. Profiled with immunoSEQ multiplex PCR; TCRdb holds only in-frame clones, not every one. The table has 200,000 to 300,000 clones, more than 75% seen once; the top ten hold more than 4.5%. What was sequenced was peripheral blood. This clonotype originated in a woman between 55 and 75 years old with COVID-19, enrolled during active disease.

For the CDR3, the DNA is TGCGCCACCACTCCGGGCCGGAGGACAGATACGCAGTATTTT. Residues: CATTPGRRTDTQYF. The rearrangement uses TRBV5-1 and TRBJ2-3, with D possibly being TRBD2 (5 bases). There are 14 residues in the CDR3. V lost 9 bases and J 3 bases, leaving 17 bases between the germline ends. Germline CDR1 is SGHRS and CDR2 is YFSETQ.